This TCR beta chain appears in the sequencing data of a study of blood T cell repertoires in COVID-19. The wider study: Some COVID-19 samples were acute and others convalescent; all came from the United States, Italy and Spain. Nucleic acid was either cDNA or gDNA, and it came from T cells, B-cell-depleted T cells, or PBMCs.

This clone was recorded only once. In the original analysis: From reference gene primer amplification, estimates of nucleated cell counts were derived. The table came from immunoSEQ multiplex PCR; TCRdb's copy has only in-frame clones and leaves some out. V and J calls and clone size follow that table, whereas D and trimming were derived from the DNA. This table has 150,000 or so clones, more than 80% appearing once. V lost 4 bases and J lost 0; bases outside the gene matches: 6. This CDR3 has 16 amino acids. Germline CDR1 reads LNHDA; CDR2 reads SQIVND (reference sequence). The receptor was derived from a man in his fifties with acute or convalescent COVID-19. The rearrangement uses TRBV19 and TRBJ2-1, with 7 nucleotides matching TRBD2. Specimen: peripheral blood. The CDR3 spells CASSSLAASSYNEQFF. The CDR3 bases are TGTGCCAGTAGTAGCCTAGCGGCGAGCTCCTACAATGAGCAGTTCTTC.